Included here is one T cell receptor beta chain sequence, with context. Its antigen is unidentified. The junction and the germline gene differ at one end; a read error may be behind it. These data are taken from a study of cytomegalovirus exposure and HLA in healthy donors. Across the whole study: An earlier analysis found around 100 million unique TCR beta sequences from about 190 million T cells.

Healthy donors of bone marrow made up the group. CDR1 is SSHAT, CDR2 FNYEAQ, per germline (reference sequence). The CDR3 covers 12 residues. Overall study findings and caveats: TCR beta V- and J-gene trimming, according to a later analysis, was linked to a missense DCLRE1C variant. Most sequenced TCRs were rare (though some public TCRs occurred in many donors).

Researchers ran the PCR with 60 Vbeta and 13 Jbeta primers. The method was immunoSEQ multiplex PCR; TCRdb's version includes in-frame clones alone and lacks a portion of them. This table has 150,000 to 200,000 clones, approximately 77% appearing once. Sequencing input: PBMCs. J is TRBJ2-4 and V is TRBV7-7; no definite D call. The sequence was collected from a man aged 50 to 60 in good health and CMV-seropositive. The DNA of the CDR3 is TGTGCTAGCAGCTGCCGCGGAGACATTCAGTACTTC. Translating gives CASSCRGDIQYF.